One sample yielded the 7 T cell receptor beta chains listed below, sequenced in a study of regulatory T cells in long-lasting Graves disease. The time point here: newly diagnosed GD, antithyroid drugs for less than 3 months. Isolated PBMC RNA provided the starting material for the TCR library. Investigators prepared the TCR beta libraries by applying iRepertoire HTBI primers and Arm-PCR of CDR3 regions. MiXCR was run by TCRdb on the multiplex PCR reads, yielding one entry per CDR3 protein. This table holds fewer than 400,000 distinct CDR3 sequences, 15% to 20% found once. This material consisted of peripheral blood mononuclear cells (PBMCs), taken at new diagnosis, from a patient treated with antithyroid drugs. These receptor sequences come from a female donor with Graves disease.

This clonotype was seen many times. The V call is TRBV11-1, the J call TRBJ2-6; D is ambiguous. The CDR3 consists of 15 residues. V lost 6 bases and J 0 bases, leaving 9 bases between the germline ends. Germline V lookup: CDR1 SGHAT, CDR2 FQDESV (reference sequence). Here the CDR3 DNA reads TGTGCCAGCAGTTACCGCAGCTCTGGGGCCAACGTCCTGACTTTC. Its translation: CASSYRSSGANVLTF.

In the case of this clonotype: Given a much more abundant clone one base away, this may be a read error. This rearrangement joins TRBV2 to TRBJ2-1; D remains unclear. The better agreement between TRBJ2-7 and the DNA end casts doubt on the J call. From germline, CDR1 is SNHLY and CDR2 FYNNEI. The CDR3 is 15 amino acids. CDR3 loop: CASSEAQSSYNEQYF. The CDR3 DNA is TGTGCCAGCAGTGAAGCCCAGAGCTCCTACAATGAGCAGTACTTC.

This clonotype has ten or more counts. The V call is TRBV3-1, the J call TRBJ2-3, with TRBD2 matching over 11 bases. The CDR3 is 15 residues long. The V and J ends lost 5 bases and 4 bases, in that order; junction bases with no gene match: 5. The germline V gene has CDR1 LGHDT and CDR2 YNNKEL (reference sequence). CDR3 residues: CASSSTSGTADTQYF. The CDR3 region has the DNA TGTGCCAGCAGCTCGACTAGCGGGACGGCAGATACGCAGTATTTT.

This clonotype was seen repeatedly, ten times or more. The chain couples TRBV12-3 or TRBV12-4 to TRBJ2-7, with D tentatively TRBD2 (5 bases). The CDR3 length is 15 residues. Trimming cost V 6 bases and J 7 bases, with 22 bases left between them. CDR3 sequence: CASSPGPGLGGEQYF. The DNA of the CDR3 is TGTGCCAGCAGCCCAGGCCCTGGACTTGGCGGGGAGCAGTACTTC.

In DNA, the CDR3 is TGCAGTGCTAGAGAGCGGGGGTCCTACGAGCAGTACTTC. It translates to CSARERGSYEQYF. V is TRBV20-1 and J is TRBJ2-7; 7 bases align to TRBD2. The V gene's germline CDR1 is DFQATT and CDR2 SNEGSKA (reference sequence). V was clipped by 0 bases and J by 1 base; unmatched bases: 0. The CDR3 spans 13 residues.

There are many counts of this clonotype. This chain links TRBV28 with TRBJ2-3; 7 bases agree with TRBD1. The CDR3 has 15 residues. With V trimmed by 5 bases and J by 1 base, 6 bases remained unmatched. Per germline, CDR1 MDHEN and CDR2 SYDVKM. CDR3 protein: CASSIDRARTDTQYF. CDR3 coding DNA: TGTGCCAGCAGTATTGACAGGGCCCGCACAGATACGCAGTATTTT. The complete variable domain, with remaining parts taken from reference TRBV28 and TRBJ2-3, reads DVKVTQSSRYLVKRTGEKVFLECVQDMDHENMFWYRQDPGLGLRLIYFSYDVKMKEKGDIPEGYSVSREKKERFSLILESASTNQTSMYLCASSIDRARTDTQYFGPGTRLTVL.

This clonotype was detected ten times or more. CDR3 coding DNA: TGTGCCAGCAGCCAACGAGGAGACCCAAACTATGGCTACACCTTC. Its protein is CASSQRGDPNYGYTF. V usage is TRBV3-1 and J usage is TRBJ1-2; D not certain. Germline CDR1 reads LGHDT; CDR2 reads YNNKEL (reference sequence). The CDR3 is 15 amino acids. With 2 bases removed from V and 2 bases from J, the gap between germline ends came to 12 bases.